This passage covers 24 T cell receptor beta chains from one sample sequenced in a study of immune evolution from preneoplasia to lung adenocarcinoma. This table comes from immunoSEQ multiplex PCR, and its TCRdb copy is limited to in-frame clones, with some not included. The data hold about 26,000 clones, with about two thirds observed a single time. Specimen: FFPE invasive lung adenocarcinoma tissue. Every receptor here comes from a person in their sixties with invasive lung adenocarcinoma. Some clones in this sample may be carry-over from other donors' samples.

The J gene is TRBJ2-7, the V gene TRBV4-1; TRBD2 matches 11 bases. CDR1 is MGHRA, CDR2 YSYEKL, per germline. There are 17 residues in the CDR3. Unmatched junction bases numbered 10, after V lost 4 bases and J lost 2 bases. CDR3: CASSRQPGTSGTYEQYF. DNA of the CDR3: TGCGCCAGCAGCCGGCAACCAGGGACTAGCGGAACCTACGAGCAGTACTTC.

The rearrangement joins TRBV5-6 to TRBJ1-1, with 10 bases that match TRBD1. Trimming cost V 4 bases and J 5 bases; bases outside gene matches: 8. There are 15 residues in the CDR3. In germline, CDR1 is SGHDT, CDR2 YYEEEE. This CDR3 is CASSKRQGARTEAFF. CDR3 DNA: TGTGCCAGCAGCAAGCGACAGGGGGCGAGGACTGAAGCTTTCTTT.

This clone occurred once. The V call is TRBV5-1, the J call TRBJ2-1; D not resolved. V was pared by 1 base and J by 8 bases, with 7 bases between. The CDR3 has 12 residues. CDR1 SGHRS and CDR2 YFSETQ come from the germline V gene. The CDR3 DNA follows: TGCGCCAGCAGCTTGACGAGCTATGAGCAGTTCTTC. It is translated as CASSLTSYEQFF. Full variable domain (outside the CDR3, taken from reference TRBV5-1 and TRBJ2-1): KAGVTQTPRYLIKTRGQQVTLSCSPISGHRSVSWYQQTPGQGLQFLFEYFSETQRNKGNFPGRFSGRQFSNSRSEMNVSTLELGDSALYLCASSLTSYEQFFGPGTRLTVL.

The gene calls are TRBV7-2 and TRBJ2-5; TRBD2 matches at 10 bases. V shed 1 base, J shed 4 bases, and the junction held 6 bases outside the gene matches. Germline V lookup: CDR1 SGHTA, CDR2 FQGNSA. This CDR3 spans 16 amino acids. The CDR3 nucleotides read TGTGCCAGCAGCTTAGTTCCTAGCGGGAGAACAGAGACCCAGTACTTC. This gives the protein CASSLVPSGRTETQYF.

This sequence joins TRBV18 and TRBJ2-5; D is uncertain. The CDR3 spans 11 residues. CDR1 KGHSH and CDR2 LQKENI come from the germline V gene. V lost 6 bases to trimming and J lost 7 bases, with 9 bases between them. The CDR3 nucleotides are TGTGCCAGCTCGACCAGTGGGACCCAGTACTTC. Translating it yields CASSTSGTQYF.

The rearrangement links TRBV5-1 to TRBJ1-4, with 7 bases matching TRBD1. V lost 3 bases to trimming and J lost 7 bases; unmatched junction nucleotides: 9. The CDR3 is 15 amino acids. Germline V gene data show CDR1 as SGHRS and CDR2 as YFSETQ. The CDR3 coding sequence is TGCGCCAGCAGCTCGCTGGGACAGTCGCTTGAAAAACTGTTTTTT. This encodes CASSSLGQSLEKLFF. Full variable domain (missing parts from reference TRBV5-1 and TRBJ1-4): KAGVTQTPRYLIKTRGQQVTLSCSPISGHRSVSWYQQTPGQGLQFLFEYFSETQRNKGNFPGRFSGRQFSNSRSEMNVSTLELGDSALYLCASSSLGQSLEKLFFGSGTQLSVL.

This chain joins TRBV11-2 and TRBJ2-7; D call uncertain. V shed 4 bases and J shed 1 base, with 2 bases lying between them. The CDR3 loop spans 11 amino acids. Germline V gives CDR1 SGHAT, CDR2 FQNNGV. CDR3 in DNA: TGTGCCAGCAGCTCTTCCTACGAGCAGTACTTC. It specifies CASSSSYEQYF.

The V and J genes are TRBV5-4 and TRBJ2-1; TRBD2 matches at 14 bases. CDR1 and CDR2 from the germline V gene are SGHNT and YYREEE (reference sequence). The CDR3 sequence is 18 residues long. V shed 4 bases and J 1 base; nucleotides not matched to a gene: 7. In DNA, the CDR3 is TGTGCCAGCAGCCCCCCCGGGACTAGCGGGAGATCCTACAATGAGCAGTTCTTC. Its protein product is CASSPPGTSGRSYNEQFF. The variable domain in full, with the rest retrieved from reference TRBV5-4 and TRBJ2-1, is ETGVTQSPTHLIKTRGQQVTLRCSSQSGHNTVSWYQQALGQGPQFIFQYYREEENGRGNFPPRFSGLQFPNYSSELNVNALELDDSALYLCASSPPGTSGRSYNEQFFGPGTRLTVL.

V is TRBV28 and J is TRBJ1-1; D call uncertain. The V gene lost 2 bases and the J gene lost 5 bases, with 6 bases spanning the gap. CDR3 size: 12 residues. The germline V gene has CDR1 MDHEN and CDR2 SYDVKM. CDR3 sequence reads: CASSLLRTEAFF. Here the CDR3 DNA reads TGTGCCAGCAGTTTACTTCGAACTGAAGCTTTCTTT.

This rearrangement joins TRBV7-6 to TRBJ2-7; 7 positions match TRBD1. The germline CDR1 and CDR2 sequences are SGHVS and FNYEAQ. The CDR3 totals 16 residues. J was trimmed by 7 bases and V by 4 bases; bases with no gene match: 16. The DNA for the CDR3 is TGTGCCAGCAGCTCCCTCGCCGGGACAGACGCTGGTGAGCAGTACTTC. As protein: CASSSLAGTDAGEQYF.

The CDR3 coding sequence is TGTGCCAGCAGCTTAGAGGTTTGGAGGGAGAACTCTGGGGCCAACGTCCTGACTTTC. It codes for CASSLEVWRENSGANVLTF. The chain combines TRBV7-3 with TRBJ2-6, with D tentatively TRBD2 (6 bases). Germline assignment: CDR1 SGHTA and CDR2 FQGTGA. V lost 2 bases and J lost 0, with 17 bases in between. CDR3 length: 19 residues.

The chain has TRBV10-1 and TRBJ1-5; 8 bases align to TRBD1. The CDR3 consists of 16 residues. V gave up 7 bases and J gave up 5 bases; unmatched junction bases: 13. Germline-derived CDR1 and CDR2 are WNHNN and SYGVQD (reference sequence). CDR3 nucleotides: TGCGCCAGCATGGGGACAGGCCCGGATTTGCATCAGCCCCAGCATTTT. This codes for CASMGTGPDLHQPQHF.

CDR3 in DNA: TGTGCCAGCAGTGGAAGGAGTATGGGCATGGCAGGGATGGACATTCAGTACTTC. Its translation: CASSGRSMGMAGMDIQYF. This rearrangement joins TRBV6-1 to TRBJ2-4, with a tentative D call TRBD1 (5 bases). The CDR3 length is 18 residues. Germline-derived CDR1 and CDR2 are MNHNS and SASEGT. V lost 4 bases, J lost 8 bases, and 27 bases lay in between.

The chain recombines TRBV5-1 with TRBJ1-4, with 8 bases lining up with TRBD1. The V gene's germline CDR1 is SGHRS and CDR2 YFSETQ. The CDR3 has 14 residues. V lost 0 bases and J lost 8; bases outside the gene matches: 3. The CDR3 DNA follows: TGCGCCAGCAGCTTGGGACAGGGGAAAGAAAAACTGTTTTTT. As protein: CASSLGQGKEKLFF.

The rearrangement uses TRBV5-4 and TRBJ2-1; a possible D gene is TRBD1 (5 bases). This CDR3 region has 13 residues. Germline V CDR1 and CDR2: SGHNT, YYREEE (reference sequence). V lost 4 bases to trimming and J lost 5 bases, with 10 bases between them. The chain's CDR3 is CASSLDRDNEQFF. CDR3 DNA: TGTGCCAGCAGCCTCGACAGAGACAATGAGCAGTTCTTC.

J is TRBJ1-1 and V is TRBV7-2, with 7 bases aligning to TRBD1. The CDR3 runs to 15 residues. CDR1 is SGHTA, CDR2 FQGNSA, per germline. V lost 5 bases, J lost 6 bases, and 12 bases stayed unmatched. The CDR3 DNA sequence: TGTGCCAGCAGCACCAACGGGCACAGGGGCGCTGAAGCTTTCTTT. It codes for CASSTNGHRGAEAFF.

This clone qualifies as medium-sized. CDR3 bases: TGTGCCAGTAGTAGTGCGGGAGCTTACACAGATACGCAGTATTTT. Translating it yields CASSSAGAYTDTQYF. This chain connects TRBV19 to TRBJ2-3; 7 positions match TRBD2. This CDR3 has 15 residues. The germline V gene encodes CDR1 LNHDA and CDR2 SQIVND (reference sequence). V gave up 4 bases and J gave up 2 bases; unmatched junction bases: 6. Together with reference TRBV19 and TRBJ2-3, the CDR3 gives the full variable domain: DGGITQSPKYLFRKEGQNVTLSCEQNLNHDAMYWYRQDPGQGLRLIYYSQIVNDFQKGDIAEGYSVSREKKESFPLTVTSAQKNPTAFYLCASSSAGAYTDTQYFGPGTRLTVL.

J is TRBJ1-5 and V is TRBV5-5; D call uncertain. The V end lost 2 bases, the J end lost 0 bases, and 3 bases lay between the germline ends. Germline assignment: CDR1 SGHKS and CDR2 YYEKEE (reference sequence). The CDR3 runs 13 residues. The CDR3 is CASSLYSNQPQHF. The CDR3, as DNA: TGTGCCAGCAGCTTATATAGCAATCAGCCCCAGCATTTT.

The V and J genes are TRBV30 and TRBJ1-5; maybe TRBD1 (6 bases). Germline lookup yields CDR1 GTSNPN and CDR2 SVGIG (reference sequence). This CDR3 comprises 13 residues. The germline V and J ends were trimmed by 1 base and 5 bases, with 9 bases remaining between them. In DNA form, the CDR3 reads TGTGCCTGGAGTGGGGGGCCGTATCAGCCCCAGCATTTT. Protein: CAWSGGPYQPQHF. The full variable domain, rest sourced from reference TRBV30 and TRBJ1-5, is SQTIHQWPATLVQPVGSPLSLECTVEGTSNPNLYWYRQAAGRGLQLLFYSVGIGQISSEVPQNLSASRPQDRQFILSSKKLLLSDSGFYLCAWSGGPYQPQHFGDGTRLSIL.

The rearrangement uses TRBV9 and TRBJ2-2, with TRBD2 as a possible D gene (6 bases). CDR3 length equals 14 residues. Trimming stripped 4 bases from V and 1 base from J, with 8 bases between. Per germline, CDR1 SGDLS and CDR2 YYNGEE. In nucleotides, the CDR3 is TGTGCCAGCAGCCGGGGGAGGAACACCGGGGAGCTGTTTTTT. It translates to CASSRGRNTGELFF.

The chain carries TRBV28 and TRBJ2-7, with a weak D call TRBD2 (6 bases). CDR1 and CDR2 (germline): MDHEN, SYDVKM. The V and J ends lost 2 bases and 1 base respectively, with 12 bases between them. CDR3 length: 15 amino acids. Here the CDR3 DNA reads TGTGCCAGCAGTTTACCTCCCGGGACTTCCTACGAGCAGTACTTC. As protein: CASSLPPGTSYEQYF.

This clone was found a few times. The genes are TRBV30 and TRBJ2-3; TRBD1 might be the D (5 bases). Between the trimmed V and J ends, which lost 3 bases and 3 bases, there was a span of 7 bases. The germline V gene encodes CDR1 GTSNPN and CDR2 SVGIG (reference sequence). The CDR3 spans 12 residues. In DNA, the CDR3 is TGTGCCTGGAGCCCAGGGACAGATACGCAGTATTTT. Its translation is CAWSPGTDTQYF.

The chain couples TRBV11-2 to TRBJ2-7; D is possibly TRBD1 (5 bases). Germline assignment: CDR1 SGHAT and CDR2 FQNNGV. V was clipped by 1 base and J by 3 bases, with 10 bases between them. The CDR3 sequence is 14 residues long. The DNA for the CDR3 is TGTGCCAGCAGCTTAGTTCAGGGAAGCTACGAGCAGTACTTC. Protein sequence: CASSLVQGSYEQYF.

The chain uses TRBV5-1 and TRBJ2-5; a possible D gene is TRBD1 (6 bases). CDR1 is SGHRS and CDR2 is YFSETQ in the germline V gene. The V end was cut by 6 bases, the J end by 5 bases, with 20 bases between. CDR3 length equals 15 residues. CDR3 bases: TGCGCCAGCAACTTTGACAGGCCTAACGGCGAGACCCAGTACTTC. This gives the protein CASNFDRPNGETQYF.